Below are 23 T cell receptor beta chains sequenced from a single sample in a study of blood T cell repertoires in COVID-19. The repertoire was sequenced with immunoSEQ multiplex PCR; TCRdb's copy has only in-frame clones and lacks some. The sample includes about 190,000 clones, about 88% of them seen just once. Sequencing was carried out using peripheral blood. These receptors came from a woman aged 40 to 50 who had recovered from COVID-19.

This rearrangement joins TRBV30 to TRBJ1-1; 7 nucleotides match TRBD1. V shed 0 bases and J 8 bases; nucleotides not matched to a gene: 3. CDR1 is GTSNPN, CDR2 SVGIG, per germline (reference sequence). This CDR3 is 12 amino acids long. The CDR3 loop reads CAWSVGGREAFF. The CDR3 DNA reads TGTGCCTGGAGTGTAGGGGGCCGGGAAGCTTTCTTT.

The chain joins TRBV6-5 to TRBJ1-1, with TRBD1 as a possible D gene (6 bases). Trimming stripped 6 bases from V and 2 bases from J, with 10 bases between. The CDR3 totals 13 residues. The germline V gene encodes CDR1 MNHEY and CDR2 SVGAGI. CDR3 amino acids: CASRTQGNTEAFF. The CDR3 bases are TGTGCCAGCAGGACACAGGGAAACACTGAAGCTTTCTTT.

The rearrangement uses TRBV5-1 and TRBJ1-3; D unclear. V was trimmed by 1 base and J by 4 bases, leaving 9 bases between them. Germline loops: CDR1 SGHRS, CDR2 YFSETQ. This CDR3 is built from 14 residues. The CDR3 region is CASSLTPEGNTIYF. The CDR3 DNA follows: TGCGCCAGCAGCTTGACCCCAGAAGGAAACACCATATATTTT.

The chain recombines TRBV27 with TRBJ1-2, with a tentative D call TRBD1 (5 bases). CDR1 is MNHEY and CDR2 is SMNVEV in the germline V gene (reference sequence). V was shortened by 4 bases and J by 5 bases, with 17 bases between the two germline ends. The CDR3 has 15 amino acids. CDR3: CASSSGGVLSYGYTF. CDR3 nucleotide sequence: TGTGCCAGCAGTTCGGGGGGGGTTTTGAGTTATGGCTACACCTTC.

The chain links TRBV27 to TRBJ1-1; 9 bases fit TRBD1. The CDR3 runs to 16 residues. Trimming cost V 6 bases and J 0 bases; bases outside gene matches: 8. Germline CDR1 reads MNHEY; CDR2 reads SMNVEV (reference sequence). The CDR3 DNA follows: TGTGCCAGCAGACCCGGGACAGGGTGGGTGAACACTGAAGCTTTCTTT. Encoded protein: CASRPGTGWVNTEAFF.

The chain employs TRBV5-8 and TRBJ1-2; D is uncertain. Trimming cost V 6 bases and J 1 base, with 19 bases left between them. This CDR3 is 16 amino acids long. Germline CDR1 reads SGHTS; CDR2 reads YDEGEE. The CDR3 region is CASKGWSGPLNYGYTF. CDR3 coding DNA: TGTGCCAGCAAAGGTTGGAGCGGCCCGCTTAACTATGGCTACACCTTC.

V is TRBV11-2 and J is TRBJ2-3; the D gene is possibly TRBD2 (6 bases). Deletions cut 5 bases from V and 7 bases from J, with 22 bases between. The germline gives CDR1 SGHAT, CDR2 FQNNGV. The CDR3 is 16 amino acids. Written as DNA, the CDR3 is TGTGCCAGCAGCCCTCCCCTGGCGGGAAATGATTATACGCAGTATTTT. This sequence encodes CASSPPLAGNDYTQYF. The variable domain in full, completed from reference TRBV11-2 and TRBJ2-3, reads EAGVAQSPRYKIIEKRQSVAFWCNPISGHATLYWYQQILGQGPKLLIQFQNNGVVDDSQLPKDRFSAERLKGVDSTLKIQPAKLEDSAVYLCASSPPLAGNDYTQYFGPGTRLTVL.

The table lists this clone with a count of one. The CDR3 DNA reads TGTGCCAGCAGTTACTCGGCCGGGTCTGGAAACACCATATATTTT. This gives the protein CASSYSAGSGNTIYF. The V gene is TRBV6-5, the J gene TRBJ1-3; unclear D gene. The germline CDR1 and CDR2 sequences are MNHEY and SVGAGI. This CDR3 spans 15 amino acids. Trimming stripped 0 bases from V and 1 base from J, with 7 bases between.

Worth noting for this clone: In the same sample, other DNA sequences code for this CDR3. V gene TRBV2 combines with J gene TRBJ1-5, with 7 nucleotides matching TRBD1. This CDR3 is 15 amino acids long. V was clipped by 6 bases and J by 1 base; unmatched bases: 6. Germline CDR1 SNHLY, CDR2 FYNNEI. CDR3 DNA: TGTGCCAGCAGCGCACAGGGGTTGAGCAATCAGCCCCAGCATTTT. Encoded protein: CASSAQGLSNQPQHF.

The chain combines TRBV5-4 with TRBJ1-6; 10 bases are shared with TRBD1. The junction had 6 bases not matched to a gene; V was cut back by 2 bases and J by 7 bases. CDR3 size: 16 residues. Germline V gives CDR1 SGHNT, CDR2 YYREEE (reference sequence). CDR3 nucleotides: TGTGCCAGCAGCTTCGAATGGGACAGGGGCAATTCACCCCTCCACTTT. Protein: CASSFEWDRGNSPLHF.

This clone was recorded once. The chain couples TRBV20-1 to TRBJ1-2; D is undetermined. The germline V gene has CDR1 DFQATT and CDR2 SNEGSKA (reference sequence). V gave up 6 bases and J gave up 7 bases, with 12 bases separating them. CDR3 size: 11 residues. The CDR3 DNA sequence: TGCAGTGCCCCAGATATAGCTGGCTACACCTTC. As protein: CSAPDIAGYTF.

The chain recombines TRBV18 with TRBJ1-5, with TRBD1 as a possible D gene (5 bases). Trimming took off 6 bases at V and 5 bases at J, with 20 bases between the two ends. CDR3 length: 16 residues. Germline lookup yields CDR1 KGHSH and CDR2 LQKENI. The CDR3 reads CASSPPNGHLDQPQHF. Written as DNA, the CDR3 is TGTGCCAGCTCCCCCCCGAATGGACATCTAGATCAGCCCCAGCATTTT.

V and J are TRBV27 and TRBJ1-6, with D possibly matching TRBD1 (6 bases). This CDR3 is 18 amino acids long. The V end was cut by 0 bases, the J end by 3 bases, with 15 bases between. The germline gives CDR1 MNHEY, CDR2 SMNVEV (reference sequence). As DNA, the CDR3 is TGTGCCAGCAGTTTATCCCCGGACAGCCTCCGCTATAATTCACCCCTCCACTTT. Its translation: CASSLSPDSLRYNSPLHF.

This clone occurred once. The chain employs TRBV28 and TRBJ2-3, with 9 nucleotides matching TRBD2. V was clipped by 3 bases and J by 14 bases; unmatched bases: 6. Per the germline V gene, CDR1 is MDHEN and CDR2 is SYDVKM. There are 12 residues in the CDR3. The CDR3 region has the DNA TGTGCCAGCAGTTTGCCTAGCGGGATGTGGTATTTT. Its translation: CASSLPSGMWYF.

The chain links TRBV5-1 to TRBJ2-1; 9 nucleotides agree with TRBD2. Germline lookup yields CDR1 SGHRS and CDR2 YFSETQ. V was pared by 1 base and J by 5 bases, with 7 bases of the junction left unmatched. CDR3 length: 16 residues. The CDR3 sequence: CASSLWEREVDNEQFF. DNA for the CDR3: TGCGCCAGCAGCTTGTGGGAGCGGGAGGTCGACAATGAGCAGTTCTTC.

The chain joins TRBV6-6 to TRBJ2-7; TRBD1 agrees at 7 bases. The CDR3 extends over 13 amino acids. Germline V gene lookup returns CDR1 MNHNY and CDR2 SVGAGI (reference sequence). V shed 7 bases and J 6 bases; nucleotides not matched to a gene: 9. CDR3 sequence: CASNRQGRGEQYF. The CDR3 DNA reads TGTGCCAGCAACAGACAGGGACGTGGCGAGCAGTACTTC.

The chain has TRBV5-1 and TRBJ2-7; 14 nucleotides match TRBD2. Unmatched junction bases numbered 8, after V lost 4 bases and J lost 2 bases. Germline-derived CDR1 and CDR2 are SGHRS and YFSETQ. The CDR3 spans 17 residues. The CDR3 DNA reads TGCGCCAGCAGCCCCCGACTAGCGGGAGGGGACCCCTACGAGCAGTACTTC. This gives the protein CASSPRLAGGDPYEQYF.

This chain's CDR3 is CASSILAGGPYEQYF. For the CDR3, the DNA is TGTGCCAGTAGTATATTAGCGGGAGGGCCCTACGAGCAGTACTTC. The chain carries TRBV19 and TRBJ2-7; TRBD2 agrees at 11 bases. The V segment lost 2 bases and the J segment 2 bases; nucleotides outside the gene matches: 2. Germline-derived CDR1 and CDR2 are LNHDA and SQIVND (reference sequence). The CDR3 loop spans 15 amino acids.

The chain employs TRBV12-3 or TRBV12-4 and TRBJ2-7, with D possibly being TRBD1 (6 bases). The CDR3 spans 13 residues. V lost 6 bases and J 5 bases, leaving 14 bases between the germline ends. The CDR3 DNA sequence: TGTGCCAGCAGCCAAAAGCACAGGGACGAGCAGTACTTC. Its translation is CASSQKHRDEQYF.

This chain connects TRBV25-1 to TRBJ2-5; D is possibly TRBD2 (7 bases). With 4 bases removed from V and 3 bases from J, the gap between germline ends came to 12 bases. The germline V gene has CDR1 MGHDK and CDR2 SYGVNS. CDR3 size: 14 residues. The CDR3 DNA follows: TGTGCCAGCAGTGGCGAGGGGGGGAAAGAGACCCAGTACTTC. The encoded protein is CASSGEGGKETQYF.

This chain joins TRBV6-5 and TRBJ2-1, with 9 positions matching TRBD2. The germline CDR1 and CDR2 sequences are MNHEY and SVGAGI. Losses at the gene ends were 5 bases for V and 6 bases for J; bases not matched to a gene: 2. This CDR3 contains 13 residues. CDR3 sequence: CASSSGRINEQFF. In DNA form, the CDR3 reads TGTGCCAGCAGTAGCGGGAGGATCAATGAGCAGTTCTTC.

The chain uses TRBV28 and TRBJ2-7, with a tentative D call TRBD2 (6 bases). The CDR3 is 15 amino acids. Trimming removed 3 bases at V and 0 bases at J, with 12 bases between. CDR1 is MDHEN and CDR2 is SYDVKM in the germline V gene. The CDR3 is CASSFAAGRSYEQYF. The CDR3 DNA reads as TGTGCCAGCAGTTTTGCGGCGGGACGCTCCTACGAGCAGTACTTC.

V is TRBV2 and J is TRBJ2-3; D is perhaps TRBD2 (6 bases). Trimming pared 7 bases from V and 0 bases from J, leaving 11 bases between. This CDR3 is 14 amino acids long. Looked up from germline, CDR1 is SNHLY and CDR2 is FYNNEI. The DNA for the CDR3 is TGTGCCAGCACTACTAGCAGAAGCACAGATACGCAGTATTTT. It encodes CASTTSRSTDTQYF.